What follows are 14 T cell receptor beta chains derived from one specimen sequenced in a study of tumor and adjacent non-tumor tissue in lung cancer. Three rounds of nested PCR, following a modified ARM-PCR protocol, produced the TCRbeta library. TCRdb passed the multiplex PCR reads through MiXCR, listing each CDR3 protein once. The sample has approximately 120,000 distinct CDR3 sequences, around 75% seen once. No cell sorting was done before RNA was extracted from the tissue. The specimen sequenced was lung tumor tissue. Source of these receptors: a woman in her sixties with non-small cell lung cancer.

With regard to this clonotype: One junction end does not reproduce the germline sequence, and a read error may be involved. The chain has TRBV11-2 and TRBJ2-3; the D gene is possibly TRBD2 (6 bases). In germline, CDR1 is SGHAT, CDR2 FQNNGV. CDR3 size: 13 residues. The CDR3 coding sequence is TGTGCCAGCAACTTAGAGGTCGCGGGGACGCAGTATTTT. Protein product: CASNLEVAGTQYF. Supplemented by reference TRBV11-2 and TRBJ2-3, the full variable domain reads EAGVAQSPRYKIIEKRQSVAFWCNPISGHATLYWYQQILGQGPKLLIQFQNNGVVDDSQLPKDRFSAERLKGVDSTLKIQPAKLEDSAVYLCASNLEVAGTQYFGPGTRLTVL.

This clonotype was detected a few times. CDR3 sequence: CASKPRALFTEAFF. DNA of the CDR3: TGCGCCAGCAAACCTCGAGCGCTCTTCACTGAAGCTTTCTTT. The chain recombines TRBV5-1 with TRBJ1-1; D is unresolved. The CDR3 covers 14 residues. Germline CDR1 SGHRS, CDR2 YFSETQ. The ends were cut back, 6 bases at V and 4 bases at J, with 16 bases in the middle.

About this clonotype: A much more abundant neighbour one base away suggests this may be a read error. The chain joins TRBV4-3 to TRBJ2-7, with D uncertain. The CDR3 spans 14 residues. V lost 1 base and J 2 bases, leaving 9 bases between the germline ends. Germline V gives CDR1 LGHNA, CDR2 YSLEER. The CDR3 here is CASSQGSKAYEQYF. The CDR3 DNA sequence: TGCGCCAGCAGCCAAGGTAGCAAAGCCTACGAGCAGTACTTC.

A note on this clonotype: One junction end does not reproduce the germline sequence, and a read error may be involved. The chain carries TRBV20-1 and TRBJ2-2; 11 positions match TRBD2. Per germline, CDR1 DFQATT and CDR2 SNEGSKA (reference sequence). This CDR3 contains 13 residues. The CDR3: CIAGGLAGGEPFF. In nucleotides, the CDR3 is TGCATTGCTGGAGGACTAGCGGGTGGGGAGCCGTTTTTT.

This clonotype turned up a few times. Being one base from a much bigger clone, this may be a read error. V and J are TRBV20-1 and TRBJ1-6; perhaps TRBD1 as D (5 bases). V was pared by 3 bases and J by 7 bases, with 10 bases between. CDR3 length equals 13 residues. CDR1 DFQATT and CDR2 SNEGSKA come from the germline V gene (reference sequence). The CDR3: CSASWGWNSPLHF. The CDR3 DNA is TGCAGTGCTAGTTGGGGGTGGAATTCACCCCTCCACTTT.

The gene calls are TRBV18 and TRBJ2-1, with 7 bases matching TRBD2. Germline CDR1 and CDR2: KGHSH and LQKENI. After removal of 3 bases from V and 0 bases from J, the junction contained 2 bases not matched to a gene. The CDR3 contains 15 residues. The CDR3 region is CASSPGGGSYNEQFF. In nucleotides, the CDR3 is TGTGCCAGCTCACCTGGGGGGGGCTCCTACAATGAGCAGTTCTTC.

On this clonotype: Without the conserved terminal phenylalanine or tryptophan, this CDR3 likely stems from a read error. It is unclear where the CDR3 begins or ends on the DNA, so no DNA is shown, and the CDR3 is as TCRdb lists it. V and J are TRBV6-1 and TRBJ1-1. Inclusive of both ends, the CDR3 amounts to 14 amino acids. Germline CDR1 and CDR2: MNHNS and SASEGT. The CDR3 is CASSEDWLGTETFL.

The gene calls are TRBV30 and TRBJ1-3, with no clear D. Germline V gene lookup returns CDR1 GTSNPN and CDR2 SVGIG (reference sequence). V was trimmed by 4 bases and J by 0 bases, leaving 13 bases between them. CDR3 size: 15 residues. The CDR3 sequence is CAWNPRRNSGNTIYF. In DNA form, the CDR3 reads TGTGCCTGGAACCCCAGACGGAACTCTGGAAACACCATATATTTT.

Worth noting for this clonotype: Compared with germline, one end of the junction differs, possibly owing to a read error. This chain joins TRBV11-1 and TRBJ1-1; D gene unclear. CDR3 size: 14 residues. The germline V gene has CDR1 SGHAT and CDR2 FQDESV (reference sequence). In nucleotides, the CDR3 is TGTACCAGCAGCTTAGAAGATTTACTGTCTGAATCTTTCTTT. It yields the protein CTSSLEDLLSESFF.

Details on this clonotype: An end of the junction differs from the germline gene, which may be a read error. The J gene is TRBJ1-4, the V gene TRBV6-1; D may be TRBD1 (6 bases). The CDR3 contains 16 residues. Germline V gene data show CDR1 as MNHNS and CDR2 as SASEGT. In nucleotides, the CDR3 is TGTGCCATCAGTTCGGAGGGGGAGCAGGCTAATGAAAAACTGTTTTTT. This codes for CAISSEGEQANEKLFF.

For this clonotype: The conserved phenylalanine or tryptophan is not found at the CDR3 terminus, so this likely reflects a read error. The chain combines TRBV6-1 with TRBJ2-2, with TRBD2 identical over 10 bases. V dropped 8 bases and J dropped 3; count of bases not matched to a gene: 3. CDR1 is MNHNS, CDR2 SASEGT, per germline. This CDR3 has 14 amino acids. CDR3 loop: CASLAGAHTGELFY. In nucleotides, the CDR3 is TGTGCCAGCCTAGCGGGGGCCCACACCGGGGAGCTGTTTTAT.

Worth noting for this clonotype: Just one base apart from a much larger clone, this may be a read error. The rearrangement uses TRBV6-5 and TRBJ2-7; TRBD2 agrees at 9 bases. In germline, CDR1 is MNHEY, CDR2 SVGAGI. V was pared by 4 bases and J by 3 bases, with 7 bases of the junction left unmatched. The CDR3 is 15 residues long. The CDR3 region has the DNA TGTGCCAGCAGTTCTACTAGCGGGCGAATCTACGAGCAGTACTTC. Translating gives CASSSTSGRIYEQYF.

In regard to this clonotype: A read error may explain this, as a much larger clone is one base away. V usage is TRBV20-1 and J usage is TRBJ2-5; perhaps D is TRBD1 or TRBD2 (5 bases each). Looked up from germline, CDR1 is DFQATT and CDR2 is SNEGSKA (reference sequence). The CDR3 length is 15 residues. The CDR3 sequence: CSAPNARGKREIQYF. The CDR3 DNA follows: TGCAGTGCCCCCAACGCCCGGGGCAAAAGAGAGATCCAGTACTTC.

With respect to this clonotype: One end of the junction is discordant with germline, which a read error may explain. The chain uses TRBV6-1 and TRBJ2-7; the D is unclear. The CDR3 is made up of 15 amino acids. The germline CDR1 and CDR2 sequences are MNHNS and SASEGT. As DNA, the CDR3 is TGTGCCAGCAGAGAAGAGGTGGTTCGCAACTACGAGCAGTATTTC. Residues: CASREEVVRNYEQYF.